Listed below are T cell receptor beta chains from one sample, sequenced in a study of cytomegalovirus exposure and HLA in healthy donors. Libraries were prepared by immunoSEQ multiplex PCR; TCRdb keeps only in-frame clonotypes and omits some of them. The sample lists 210,000 or so clones, roughly 89% occurring once. The sequenced sample consisted of PBMCs. The receptors stem from a young woman in good health and CMV-seronegative. CDR3s include the opening cysteine and the closing phenylalanine or tryptophan. D genes are given only for firm matches. Some rows have no size entry. The others give once, few or many, or a class for an expanded clone.

.,TRBV10-1,TRBJ2-1,TRBD2,TGCGCCAGCGGGACTAGCGGGGCCGAGCAGTTCTTC,CASGTSGAEQFF
.,TRBV11-3,TRBJ2-5,TRBD2,TGTGCCAGCAGCTTAGGCGGGGGCCAAGAGACCCAGTACTTC,CASSLGGGQETQYF
.,TRBV5-6,TRBJ2-7,TRBD2,TGTGCCAGCAGCTTCGGAGCGGGGGGACGGGAGCAGTACTTC,CASSFGAGGREQYF
.,TRBV6-1,TRBJ2-3,.,TGTGCCAGCAGTGAAGGGGCCGAAACAGATACGCAGTATTTT,CASSEGAETDTQYF
.,TRBV6-5,TRBJ1-2,.,TGTGCCAGCAGTACACCTAACTATGGCTACACCTTC,CASSTPNYGYTF
.,TRBV5-1,TRBJ2-1,.,TGCGCCAGCAGATTGCAGGGACTGGTCTACAATGAGCAGTTCTTC,CASRLQGLVYNEQFF
.,TRBV5-6,TRBJ2-3,.,TGTGCCAGCAGCTTCGGCGGCTTCACAGATACGCAGTATTTT,CASSFGGFTDTQYF
.,TRBV28,TRBJ1-2,.,TGTGCCAGCAGTTTACTCCCCGCGACACTGTATGGCTACACCTTC,CASSLLPATLYGYTF
.,TRBV19,TRBJ2-7,TRBD2,TGTGCCAGTAGTATAGATGGCGGCGGGAGTGGCCCCTACGAGCAGTACTTC,CASSIDGGGSGPYEQYF
.,TRBV4-1,TRBJ1-2,TRBD1,TGCGCCAGCAGCCAACCAGGACAGGGACCTGGCTACACCTTC,CASSQPGQGPGYTF
.,TRBV7-2,TRBJ2-7,.,TGTGCCAGTAGCTTAGGATGGACTGTGGAATACGAGCAGTACTTC,CASSLGWTVEYEQYF
.,TRBV7-6,TRBJ2-7,.,TGTGCCAGCAGCTTAGCGGCAGGGCACGAGCAGTACTTC,CASSLAAGHEQYF
once,TRBV13,TRBJ2-6,.,TGTGCCAGCAGCCAGCAGGGGTGGGCTGGGGCCAACGTCCTGACTTTC,CASSQQGWAGANVLTF
.,TRBV7-9,TRBJ2-1,.,TGTGCCAGCAGCTCCCCCGGGCGGGTAGGAGGCAATGAGCAGTTCTTC,CASSSPGRVGGNEQFF
once,TRBV10-1,TRBJ2-3,.,TGCGCCAGCAGTGAGTCGGGGGGAATCGATCATACGCAGTATTTT,CASSESGGIDHTQYF
.,TRBV4-3,TRBJ1-2,.,TGCGCCAGCAGCCAAGTGACAGGACGCTATGGCTACACCTTC,CASSQVTGRYGYTF
.,TRBV7-9,TRBJ2-5,TRBD1,TGTGCCAGCAGCCCACCGGGACAGGCGTCGGAGACCCAGTACTTC,CASSPPGQASETQYF
.,TRBV7-2,TRBJ2-7,.,TGTGCCAGCAGCTTAGACCCTACAGGGAACTACGAGCAGTACTTC,CASSLDPTGNYEQYF
.,TRBV7-2,TRBJ1-1,.,TGTGCCAGCAGCTTAAGTAGAAACACTGAAGCTTTCTTT,CASSLSRNTEAFF
.,TRBV25-1,TRBJ2-1,.,TGTGCCAGCGAAGGAGAGGGGGGGGAGGTGAAGGTGCAGTTCTTC,CASEGEGGEVKVQFF
.,TRBV10-1,TRBJ1-3,TRBD1,TGCGCCAGCAGAGAGACAGGGGGCGCAAACACCATATATTTT,CASRETGGANTIYF
.,TRBV10-3,TRBJ2-2,TRBD1,TGTGCCATCAGGGGACAGACAACCGGGGAGCTGTTTTTT,CAIRGQTTGELFF
.,TRBV27,TRBJ2-1,TRBD2,TGTGCCAGCAGTTTAGTGCGGGGGGACCCCACTTACAATGAGCAGTTCTTC,CASSLVRGDPTYNEQFF
.,TRBV4-3,TRBJ2-4,TRBD2,TGCGCCAGCAGCCAAGCGGGGGGGGCCAAAAACATTCAGTACTTC,CASSQAGGAKNIQYF
.,TRBV19,TRBJ1-5,TRBD1,TGTGCCACCGCCGGGGACAGGGGAGAACCCCAGCATTTT,CATAGDRGEPQHF
.,TRBV13,TRBJ2-7,TRBD1,TGTGCCAGCAGCTTCGGGACAGGGCTCCACGAGCAGTACTTC,CASSFGTGLHEQYF
.,TRBV7-9,TRBJ1-2,TRBD1,TGTGCCAGCAGCACGGCAGGGGGCTTCTATGGCTACACCTTC,CASSTAGGFYGYTF
.,TRBV11-2,TRBJ1-4,TRBD1,TGTGCCAGCAGCTTAGACAGGGGGGCTCAAAAACTGTTTTTT,CASSLDRGAQKLFF
.,TRBV30,TRBJ1-1,.,TGTGCCTGGAGTGATACAGGGGAAGCTTTCTTT,CAWSDTGEAFF
once,TRBV7-8,TRBJ2-7,TRBD2,TGTGCCAGCAGCCGATCATTTGGGGCTAGCGGGAGGTACGAGCAGTACTTC,CASSRSFGASGRYEQYF
.,TRBV4-3,TRBJ2-1,.,TGCGCCAGCAGCCGCACCGACAGTTCCTACAATGAGCAGTTCTTC,CASSRTDSSYNEQFF
.,TRBV7-9,TRBJ2-7,.,TGTTCCAGCAGCCCTGGCCCCGAGCAGTACTTC,CSSSPGPEQYF
.,TRBV6-4,TRBJ1-4,TRBD1,TGTGCCAGCAGTGAAAGACAGGGAAAAAAACTGTTTTTT,CASSERQGKKLFF
.,TRBV21-1,TRBJ2-6,.,TGTGCCAGCAAAGCAAGAGTCAGGGCCTCTGGGGCCAACGTCCTGACTTTC,CASKARVRASGANVLTF
.,TRBV7-9,TRBJ1-6,TRBD1,TGTGCCAGCAGCTTCGGGACAGGTTTTGGGTCACCCCTCCACTTT,CASSFGTGFGSPLHF
.,TRBV4-3,TRBJ2-3,TRBD2,TGCGCCAGCAGCCAAGGATACAGCACGGGGGGGACAGATACGCAGTATTTT,CASSQGYSTGGTDTQYF
.,TRBV27,TRBJ1-2,TRBD1,TGTGCCAGCAGAACGGACAGGGATTATGGCTACACCTTC,CASRTDRDYGYTF
once,TRBV4-2,TRBJ2-1,TRBD2,TGTGCCAGCAGCCAAGAATCTAGCGGGAATGGCGATGAGCAGTTCTTC,CASSQESSGNGDEQFF
few,TRBV6-1,TRBJ1-3,TRBD1,TGTGCCAGCAGTGAAGAGATTCCCCGGACAGGTCCTGGAAACACCATATATTTT,CASSEEIPRTGPGNTIYF
.,TRBV5-6,TRBJ2-5,.,TGTGCCAGCAGCTTGGGATCCCGGGGGAACGTGGTGGAGACCCAGTACTTC,CASSLGSRGNVVETQYF
.,TRBV19,TRBJ2-7,TRBD2,TGTGCCAGTAGTAAAGGACTAGCGGGAGGTGGTTACGAGCAGTACTTC,CASSKGLAGGGYEQYF
.,TRBV7-9,TRBJ2-3,.,TGTTCCAGCAGTCGAGGGGGGGGGCCGGGCACAGATACGCAGTATTTT,CSSSRGGGPGTDTQYF
.,TRBV9,TRBJ2-3,TRBD2,TGTGCCAGCAGCGTAGCTCCCCCTAGCGGGGGGGCAGCCGCAGATACGCAGTATTTT,CASSVAPPSGGAAADTQYF
.,TRBV7-2,TRBJ2-7,TRBD2,TGTGCCAGCAGCCCAGGACTAGCGAATAACTACGAGCAGTACTTC,CASSPGLANNYEQYF
.,TRBV5-1,TRBJ1-5,.,TGCGCCAGCAGCTTGGACCCGACAGTCAATCAGCCCCAGCATTTT,CASSLDPTVNQPQHF
.,TRBV4-3,TRBJ2-1,TRBD2,TGCGCCAGCAGCCCCACTTTCCTAGCGGGAGGGCCTCGTGAGCAGTTCTTC,CASSPTFLAGGPREQFF
.,TRBV27,TRBJ1-3,.,TGTGCCAGCAGTTTAGGGGGCCGGAACACCATATATTTT,CASSLGGRNTIYF
.,TRBV27,TRBJ1-2,.,TGTGCCAGCAGTCCCTCCGGACAGTTACTCTATGGCTACACCTTC,CASSPSGQLLYGYTF
.,TRBV4-2,TRBJ2-1,.,TGTGCCAGCAGCCAAGAGACTAGTCGCCACAATGAGCAGTTCTTC,CASSQETSRHNEQFF
.,TRBV5-1,TRBJ2-3,.,TGCGCCAGCAGCTTAGGAGGACCCACAGATACGCAGTATTTT,CASSLGGPTDTQYF
.,TRBV27,TRBJ2-7,.,TGTGCCAGCAGTTTAGGACTGGGACAAACCTACGAGCAGTACTTC,CASSLGLGQTYEQYF
.,TRBV5-4,TRBJ1-2,.,TGTGCCAGCAGCTTTGATACAGGGTGGCATGGCCACACCTTC,CASSFDTGWHGHTF